Shown below are 13 T cell receptor beta chains from a single sample sequenced in a study of cytomegalovirus exposure and HLA in healthy donors (dated by TCRdb to about 2017). Receptor libraries were prepared by the immunoSEQ multiplex PCR assay. Drawn from immuneACCESS, this table holds only the in-frame rearrangements with V and J called that TCRdb kept. Clones are partly lost; checked studies trace under half to an unresolved V gene and leave the rest unexplained. The sample table shows about 98,000 clones, and roughly 84% are seen once. The ten most abundant clones make up 5.5% to 7.5% of the sample. Sequencing was done on a sample of PBMCs. Source of these receptors: a young man in good health and CMV-seropositive.

V gene TRBV4-2 combines with J gene TRBJ1-2; D remains ambiguous. The CDR3 covers 16 residues. Germline CDR1 LGHNA, CDR2 YNFKEQ. Trimming took 0 bases from V and 4 from J, leaving 15 bases between them. The CDR3 spells CASSQDLVTSPYGYTF. The CDR3 DNA reads as TGTGCCAGCAGCCAAGATCTGGTCACTTCCCCCTATGGCTACACCTTC.

The rearrangement uses TRBV9 and TRBJ2-1, with unresolved D. With 9 bases removed from V and 0 bases from J, the gap between germline ends came to 16 bases. Germline V gene lookup returns CDR1 SGDLS and CDR2 YYNGEE. CDR3 length: 15 residues. CDR3 coding DNA: TGTGCCACCCCTAATAACTGGAGCTCCTACAATGAGCAGTTCTTC. Protein product: CATPNNWSSYNEQFF.

CDR3 amino acids: CASSSIAGPRNEQFF. CDR3 sequence (DNA): TGTGCCAGCAGCTCTATAGCGGGGCCCCGCAATGAGCAGTTCTTC. The gene calls are TRBV11-2 and TRBJ2-1, with 8 bases fitting TRBD2. Germline-derived CDR1 and CDR2 are SGHAT and FQNNGV. The CDR3 extends over 15 amino acids. The junction had 8 bases not matched to a gene; V was cut back by 4 bases and J by 6 bases.

The CDR3 DNA sequence: TGTGCCAGCAGTGTCCGGGAGGGGGACGAGCAGTACTTC. Translated, it gives CASSVREGDEQYF. This chain links TRBV6-6 with TRBJ2-7; 8 bases align to TRBD2. Germline lookup yields CDR1 MNHNY and CDR2 SVGAGI (reference sequence). After removal of 5 bases from V and 5 bases from J, the junction contained 5 bases not matched to a gene. CDR3 length equals 13 residues.

As DNA, the CDR3 is TGCGCCAGCAGCTTGGCTAGCGGTACTTACAATGAGCAGTTCTTC. This codes for CASSLASGTYNEQFF. This chain links TRBV5-1 with TRBJ2-1; 7 bases agree with TRBD2. J gave up 4 bases and V 0 bases, and 4 bases lay outside the gene matches. This CDR3 comprises 15 residues. The germline V gene encodes CDR1 SGHRS and CDR2 YFSETQ.

The chain recombines TRBV28 with TRBJ1-1; D is possibly TRBD1 (6 bases). This CDR3 has 13 residues. Trimming pared 6 bases from V and 4 bases from J, leaving 12 bases between. Germline CDR1 is MDHEN and CDR2 is SYDVKM. The CDR3 DNA reads TGTGCCAGCAGACTACAGGGACCCACTGAAGCTTTCTTT. Amino acids: CASRLQGPTEAFF.

The rearrangement links TRBV28 to TRBJ1-2; 8 bases map to TRBD1. This CDR3 is 16 amino acids long. J lost 7 bases, V lost 6 bases, and 16 bases had no gene match. From germline, CDR1 is MDHEN and CDR2 SYDVKM. The CDR3 loop reads CASSSGTGVLTPGYTF. The CDR3, as DNA: TGTGCCAGCAGCTCAGGGACAGGCGTACTAACCCCTGGCTACACCTTC.

This sequence joins TRBV9 and TRBJ2-2, with D maybe TRBD1 (6 bases). The germline V gene has CDR1 SGDLS and CDR2 YYNGEE. V was clipped by 3 bases and J by 0 bases, with 15 bases between them. This CDR3 is built from 17 residues. For the CDR3, the DNA is TGTGCCAGCAGCGGTCCGATCAGGACAGCGAACACCGGGGAGCTGTTTTTT. This codes for CASSGPIRTANTGELFF.

V is TRBV5-1 and J is TRBJ2-3, with 7 bases matching TRBD2. The CDR3 is 15 amino acids. The J segment lost 1 base and the V segment lost 4 bases, leaving 6 bases of the junction unmatched. CDR1 is SGHRS, CDR2 YFSETQ, per germline. The CDR3 protein is CASSEFLAGTDTQYF. CDR3 DNA: TGCGCCAGCAGCGAGTTTCTAGCGGGCACAGATACGCAGTATTTT.

The rearrangement links TRBV5-1 to TRBJ1-1; maybe TRBD1 (5 bases). Germline assignment: CDR1 SGHRS and CDR2 YFSETQ. Between the trimmed V and J ends, which lost 0 bases and 5 bases, there was a span of 14 bases. The CDR3 runs to 15 residues. The CDR3 reads CASSLEGWSWTEAFF. The CDR3 DNA reads TGCGCCAGCAGCTTGGAGGGGTGGTCGTGGACTGAAGCTTTCTTT.

This chain connects TRBV9 to TRBJ2-3; no clear D gene. V gave up 7 bases and J gave up 6 bases, with 15 bases separating them. This CDR3 is built from 13 residues. Germline CDR1 SGDLS, CDR2 YYNGEE. Here the CDR3 reads CASGLTAGDTQYF. CDR3 DNA sequence: TGTGCCAGCGGGCTTACCGCTGGGGATACGCAGTATTTT.

There are a few counts of this clone. This chain joins TRBV6-5 and TRBJ1-6; the match to TRBD1 covers 7 bases. After removal of 5 bases from V and 8 bases from J, the junction contained 6 bases not matched to a gene. Germline CDR1 and CDR2: MNHEY and SVGAGI. The CDR3 runs to 14 residues. CDR3 loop: CASSRDSMDSPLHF. CDR3 coding DNA: TGTGCCAGCAGTCGGGACAGTATGGATTCACCCCTCCACTTT.

The genes are TRBV7-8 and TRBJ2-4; 8 bases are a match to TRBD2. The CDR3 spans 13 residues. The V gene end was trimmed by 3 bases and the J gene end by 9 bases; junction bases not matched to a gene: 4. In germline, CDR1 is SGHVS, CDR2 FQNEAQ. This CDR3 reads CASSFGGDGIQYF. DNA of the CDR3: TGTGCCAGCAGCTTCGGGGGGGATGGCATTCAGTACTTC.